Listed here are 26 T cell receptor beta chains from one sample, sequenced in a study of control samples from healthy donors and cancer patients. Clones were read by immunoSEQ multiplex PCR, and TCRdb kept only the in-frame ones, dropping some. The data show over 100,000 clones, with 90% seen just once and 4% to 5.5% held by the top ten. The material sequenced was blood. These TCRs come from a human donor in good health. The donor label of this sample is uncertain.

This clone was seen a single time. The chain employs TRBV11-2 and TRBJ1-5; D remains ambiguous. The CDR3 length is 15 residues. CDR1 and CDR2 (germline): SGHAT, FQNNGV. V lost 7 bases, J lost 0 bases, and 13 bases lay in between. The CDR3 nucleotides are TGTGCCAGCACCGAAGGACGGGATAGCAATCAGCCCCAGCATTTT. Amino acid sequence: CASTEGRDSNQPQHF.

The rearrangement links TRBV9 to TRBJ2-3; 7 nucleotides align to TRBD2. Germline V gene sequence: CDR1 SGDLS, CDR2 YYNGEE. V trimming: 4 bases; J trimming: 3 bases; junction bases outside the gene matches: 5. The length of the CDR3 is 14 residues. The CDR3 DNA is TGTGCCAGCAGCCCCTCCGGGGGGACAGATACGCAGTATTTT. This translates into CASSPSGGTDTQYF.

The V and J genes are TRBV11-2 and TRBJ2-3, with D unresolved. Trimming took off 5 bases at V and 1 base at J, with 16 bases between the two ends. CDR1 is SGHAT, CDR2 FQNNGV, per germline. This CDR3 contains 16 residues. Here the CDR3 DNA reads TGTGCCAGCAGCGTGGCCCCGGTTGTGGGCACAGATACGCAGTATTTT. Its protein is CASSVAPVVGTDTQYF.

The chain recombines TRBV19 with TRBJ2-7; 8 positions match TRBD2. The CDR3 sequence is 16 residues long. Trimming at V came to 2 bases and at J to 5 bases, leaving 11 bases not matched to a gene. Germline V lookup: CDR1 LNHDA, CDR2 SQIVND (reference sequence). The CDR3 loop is CASSISGAGGIHEQYF. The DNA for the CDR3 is TGTGCCAGTAGTATAAGTGGCGCGGGGGGTATTCACGAGCAGTACTTC.

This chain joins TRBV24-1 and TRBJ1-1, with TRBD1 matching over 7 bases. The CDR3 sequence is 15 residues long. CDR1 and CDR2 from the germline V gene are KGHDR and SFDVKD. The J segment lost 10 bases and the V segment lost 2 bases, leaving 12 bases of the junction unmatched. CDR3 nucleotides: TGTGCCACCAGTGATTCGAGTTATGCGACAGGGAGAGCTTTCTTT. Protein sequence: CATSDSSYATGRAFF.

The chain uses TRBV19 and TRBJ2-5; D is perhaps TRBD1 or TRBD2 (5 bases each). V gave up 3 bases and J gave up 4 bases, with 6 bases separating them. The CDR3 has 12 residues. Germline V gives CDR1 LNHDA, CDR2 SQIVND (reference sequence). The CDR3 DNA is TGTGCCAGTAGTATTGGGGGAGAGACCCAGTACTTC. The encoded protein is CASSIGGETQYF.

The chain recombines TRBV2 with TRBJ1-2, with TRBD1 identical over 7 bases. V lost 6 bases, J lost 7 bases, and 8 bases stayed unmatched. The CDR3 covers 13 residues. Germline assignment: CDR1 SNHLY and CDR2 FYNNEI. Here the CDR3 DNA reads TGTGCCAGCAGAGGTACAGGGGCCGGTGGCTACACCTTC. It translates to CASRGTGAGGYTF.

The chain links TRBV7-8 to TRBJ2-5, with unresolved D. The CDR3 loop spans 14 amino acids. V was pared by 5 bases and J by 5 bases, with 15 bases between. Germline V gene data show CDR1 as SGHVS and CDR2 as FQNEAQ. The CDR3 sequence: CASSPKKPLETQYF. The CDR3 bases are TGTGCCAGCAGCCCGAAGAAACCCCTGGAGACCCAGTACTTC.

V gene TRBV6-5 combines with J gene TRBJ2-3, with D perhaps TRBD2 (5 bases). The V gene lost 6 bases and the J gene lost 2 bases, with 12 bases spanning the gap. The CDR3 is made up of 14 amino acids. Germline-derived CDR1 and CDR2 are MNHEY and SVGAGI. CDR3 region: CASRLGRDTDTQYF. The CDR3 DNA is TGTGCCAGCAGGCTAGGACGGGACACAGATACGCAGTATTTT.

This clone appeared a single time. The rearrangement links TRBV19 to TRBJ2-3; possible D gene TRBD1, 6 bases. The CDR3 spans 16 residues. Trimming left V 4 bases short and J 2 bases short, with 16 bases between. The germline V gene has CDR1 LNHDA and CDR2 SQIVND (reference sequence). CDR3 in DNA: TGTGCCAGTAGTAGGCAGTCAGGGGCACCCACAGATACGCAGTATTTT. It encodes CASSRQSGAPTDTQYF.

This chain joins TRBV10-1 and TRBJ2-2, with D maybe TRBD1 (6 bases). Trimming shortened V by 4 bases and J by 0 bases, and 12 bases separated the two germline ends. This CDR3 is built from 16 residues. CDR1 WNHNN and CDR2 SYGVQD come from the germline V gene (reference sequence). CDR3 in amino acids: CASSGAGTPNTGELFF. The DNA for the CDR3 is TGCGCCAGCAGTGGGGCCGGGACACCGAACACCGGGGAGCTGTTTTTT.

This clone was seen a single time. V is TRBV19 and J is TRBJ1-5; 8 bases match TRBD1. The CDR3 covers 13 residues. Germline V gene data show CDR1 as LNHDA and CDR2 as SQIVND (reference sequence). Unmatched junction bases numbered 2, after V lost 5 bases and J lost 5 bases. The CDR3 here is CASSVDRDQPQHF. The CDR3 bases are TGTGCCAGTAGTGTGGACAGGGATCAGCCCCAGCATTTT.

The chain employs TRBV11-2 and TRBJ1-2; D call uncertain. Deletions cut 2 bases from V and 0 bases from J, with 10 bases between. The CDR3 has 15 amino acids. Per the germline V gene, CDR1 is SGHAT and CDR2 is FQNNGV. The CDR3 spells CASSLTPAANYGYTF. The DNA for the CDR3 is TGTGCCAGCAGCTTAACCCCAGCAGCTAACTATGGCTACACCTTC.

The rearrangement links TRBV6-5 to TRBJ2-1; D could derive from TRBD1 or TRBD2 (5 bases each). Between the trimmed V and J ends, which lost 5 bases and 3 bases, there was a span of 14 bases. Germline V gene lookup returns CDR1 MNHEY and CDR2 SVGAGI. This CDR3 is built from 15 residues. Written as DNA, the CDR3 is TGTGCCAGCAGTCCTTCGGGGACCAACTACAATGAGCAGTTCTTC. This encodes CASSPSGTNYNEQFF.

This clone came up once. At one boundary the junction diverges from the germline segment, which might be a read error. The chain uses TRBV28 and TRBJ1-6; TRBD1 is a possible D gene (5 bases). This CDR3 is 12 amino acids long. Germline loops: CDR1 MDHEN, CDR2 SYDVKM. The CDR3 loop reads CASSLFSGRVRF. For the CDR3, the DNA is TGTGCCAGCAGTTTATTCTCGGGGCGGGTCCGATTT.

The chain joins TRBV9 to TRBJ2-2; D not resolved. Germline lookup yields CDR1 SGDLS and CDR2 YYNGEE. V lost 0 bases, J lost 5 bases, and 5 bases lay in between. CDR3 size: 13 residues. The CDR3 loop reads CASSVVPTGELFF. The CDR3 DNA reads TGTGCCAGCAGCGTAGTTCCTACCGGGGAGCTGTTTTTT.

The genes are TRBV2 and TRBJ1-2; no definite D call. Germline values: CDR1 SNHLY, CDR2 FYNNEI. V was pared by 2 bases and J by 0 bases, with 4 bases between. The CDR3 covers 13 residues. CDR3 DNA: TGTGCCAGCAGTGAACAGGCTAACTATGGCTACACCTTC. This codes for CASSEQANYGYTF.

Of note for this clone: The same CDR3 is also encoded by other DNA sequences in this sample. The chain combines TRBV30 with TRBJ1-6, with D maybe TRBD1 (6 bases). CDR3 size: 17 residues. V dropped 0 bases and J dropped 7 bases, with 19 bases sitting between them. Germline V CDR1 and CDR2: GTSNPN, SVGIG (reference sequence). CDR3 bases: TGTGCCTGGAGTGTTGGGGGGCGGCCCGGGGGGAATTCACCCCTCCACTTT. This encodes CAWSVGGRPGGNSPLHF.

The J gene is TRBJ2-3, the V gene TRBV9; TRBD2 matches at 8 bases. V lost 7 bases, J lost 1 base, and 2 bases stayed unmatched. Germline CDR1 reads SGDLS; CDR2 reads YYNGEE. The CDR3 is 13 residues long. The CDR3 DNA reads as TGTGCCAGCGGACTAGCCCGCACAGATACGCAGTATTTT. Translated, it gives CASGLARTDTQYF.

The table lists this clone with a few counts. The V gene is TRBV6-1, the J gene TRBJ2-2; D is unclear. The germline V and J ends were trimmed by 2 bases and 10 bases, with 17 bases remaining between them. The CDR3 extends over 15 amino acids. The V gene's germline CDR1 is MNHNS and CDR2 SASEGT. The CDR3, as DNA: TGTGCCAGCAGTGAAATGGTGGGTCTAACGGCGGAGCTGTTTTTT. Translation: CASSEMVGLTAELFF.

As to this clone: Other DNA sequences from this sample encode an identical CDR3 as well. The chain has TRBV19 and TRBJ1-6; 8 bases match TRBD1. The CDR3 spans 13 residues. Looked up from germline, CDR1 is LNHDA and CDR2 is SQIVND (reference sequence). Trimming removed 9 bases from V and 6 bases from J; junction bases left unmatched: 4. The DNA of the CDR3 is TGTGCCAGCTCAGACAGGGGTAATTCACCCCTCCACTTT. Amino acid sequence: CASSDRGNSPLHF.

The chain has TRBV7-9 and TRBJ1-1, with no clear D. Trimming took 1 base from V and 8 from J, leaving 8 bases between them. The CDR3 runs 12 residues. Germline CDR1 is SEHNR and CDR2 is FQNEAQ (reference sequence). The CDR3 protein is CASSLGTREAFF. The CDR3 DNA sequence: TGTGCCAGCAGCTTAGGGACCCGGGAAGCTTTCTTT. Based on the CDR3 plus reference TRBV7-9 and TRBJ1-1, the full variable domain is DTGVSQNPRHKITKRGQNVTFRCDPISEHNRLYWYRQTLGQGPEFLTYFQNEAQLEKSRLLSDRFSAERPKGSFSTLEIQRTEQGDSAMYLCASSLGTREAFFGQGTRLTVV.

This chain's CDR3 is CASRQGPGAQYF. The CDR3 DNA follows: TGTGCCAGTAGACAAGGCCCGGGGGCCCAGTACTTC. The chain couples TRBV19 to TRBJ2-5; weak D call: TRBD2 (6 bases). Trimming removed 6 bases at V and 9 bases at J, with 14 bases between. CDR1 is LNHDA and CDR2 is SQIVND in the germline V gene (reference sequence). This CDR3 is built from 12 residues.

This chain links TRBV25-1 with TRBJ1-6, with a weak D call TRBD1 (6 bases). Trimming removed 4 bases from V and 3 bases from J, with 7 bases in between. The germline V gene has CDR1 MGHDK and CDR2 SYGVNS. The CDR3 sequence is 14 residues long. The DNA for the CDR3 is TGTGCCAGCAGTGCGACAGGCTATAATTCACCCCTCCACTTT. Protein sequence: CASSATGYNSPLHF.

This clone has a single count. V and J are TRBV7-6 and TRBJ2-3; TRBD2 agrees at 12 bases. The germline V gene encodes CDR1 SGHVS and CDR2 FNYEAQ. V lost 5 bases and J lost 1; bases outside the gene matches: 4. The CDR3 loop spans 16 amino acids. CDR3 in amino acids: CASSRRTSGGTDTQYF. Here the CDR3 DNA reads TGTGCCAGCAGCCGACGGACTAGCGGGGGCACAGATACGCAGTATTTT.

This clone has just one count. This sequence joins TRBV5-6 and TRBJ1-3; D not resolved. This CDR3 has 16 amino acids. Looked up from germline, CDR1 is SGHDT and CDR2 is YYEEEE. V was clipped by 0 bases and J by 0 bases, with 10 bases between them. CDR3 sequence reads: CASSLGPLSSGNTIYF. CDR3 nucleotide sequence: TGTGCCAGCAGCTTGGGGCCCCTTAGCTCTGGAAACACCATATATTTT.